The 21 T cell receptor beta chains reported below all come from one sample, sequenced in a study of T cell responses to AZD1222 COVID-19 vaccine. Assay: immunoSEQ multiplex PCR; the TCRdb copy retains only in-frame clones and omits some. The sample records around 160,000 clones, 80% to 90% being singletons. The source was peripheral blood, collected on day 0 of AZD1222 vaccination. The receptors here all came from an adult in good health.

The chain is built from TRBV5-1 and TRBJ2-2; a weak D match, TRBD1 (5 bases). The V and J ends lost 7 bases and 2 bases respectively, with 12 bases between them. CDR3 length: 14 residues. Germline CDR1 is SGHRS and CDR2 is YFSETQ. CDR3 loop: CASAPTVNTGELFF. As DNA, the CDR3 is TGCGCCAGCGCCCCGACAGTTAACACCGGGGAGCTGTTTTTT.

As DNA, the CDR3 is TGTGCCAGCAGCCGAACCGGGAATAAGGGGGAAAAACTGTTTTTT. It encodes CASSRTGNKGEKLFF. This chain connects TRBV5-6 to TRBJ1-4; weak D call: TRBD1 (5 bases). The V end lost 4 bases, the J end lost 8 bases, and 18 bases lay between the germline ends. Germline CDR1 SGHDT, CDR2 YYEEEE. The CDR3 consists of 15 residues.

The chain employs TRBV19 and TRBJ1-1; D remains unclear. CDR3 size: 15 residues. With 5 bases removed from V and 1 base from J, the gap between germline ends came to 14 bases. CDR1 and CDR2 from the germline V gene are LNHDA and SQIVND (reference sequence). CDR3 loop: CASSVRGRANTEAFF. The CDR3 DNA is TGTGCCAGTAGTGTCCGCGGACGGGCGAACACTGAAGCTTTCTTT.

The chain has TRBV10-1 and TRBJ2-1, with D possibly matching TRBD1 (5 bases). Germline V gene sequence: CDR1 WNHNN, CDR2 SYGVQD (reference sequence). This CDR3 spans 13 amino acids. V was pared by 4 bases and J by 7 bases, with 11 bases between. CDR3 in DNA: TGCGCCAGCAGTGCGACAGTCTGGAATGAGCAGTTCTTC. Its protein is CASSATVWNEQFF.

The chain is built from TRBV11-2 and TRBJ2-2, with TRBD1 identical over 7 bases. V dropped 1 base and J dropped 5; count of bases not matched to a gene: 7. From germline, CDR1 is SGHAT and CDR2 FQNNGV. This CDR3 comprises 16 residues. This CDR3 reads CASSLAQNRGTGELFF. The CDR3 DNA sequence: TGTGCCAGCAGCTTAGCCCAAAACAGGGGAACCGGGGAGCTGTTTTTT.

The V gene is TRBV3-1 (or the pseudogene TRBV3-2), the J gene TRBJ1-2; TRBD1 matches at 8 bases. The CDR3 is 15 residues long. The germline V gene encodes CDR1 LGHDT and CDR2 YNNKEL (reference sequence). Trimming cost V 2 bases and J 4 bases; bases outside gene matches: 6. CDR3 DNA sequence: TGTGCCAGCAGCCAACCGACAGGGGACGGCTATGGCTACACCTTC. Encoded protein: CASSQPTGDGYGYTF.

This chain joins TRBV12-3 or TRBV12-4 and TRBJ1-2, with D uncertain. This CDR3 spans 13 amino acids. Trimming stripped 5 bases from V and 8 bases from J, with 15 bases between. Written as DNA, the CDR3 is TGTGCCAGCAGTCCATACAACTTGGGGGGCTACACCTTC. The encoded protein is CASSPYNLGGYTF.

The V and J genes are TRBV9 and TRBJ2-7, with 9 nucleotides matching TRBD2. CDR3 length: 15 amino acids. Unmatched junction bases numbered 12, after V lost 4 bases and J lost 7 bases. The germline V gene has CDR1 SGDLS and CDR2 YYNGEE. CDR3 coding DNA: TGTGCCAGCAGCCCGTCCCCGCGGGAGGGCAAGGAGCAGTACTTC. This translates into CASSPSPREGKEQYF.

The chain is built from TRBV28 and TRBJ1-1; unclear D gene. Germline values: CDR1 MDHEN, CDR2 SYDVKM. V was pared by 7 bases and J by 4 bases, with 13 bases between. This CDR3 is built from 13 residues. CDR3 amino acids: CASMATVGTEAFF. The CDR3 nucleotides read TGTGCCAGCATGGCAACAGTCGGCACTGAAGCTTTCTTT.

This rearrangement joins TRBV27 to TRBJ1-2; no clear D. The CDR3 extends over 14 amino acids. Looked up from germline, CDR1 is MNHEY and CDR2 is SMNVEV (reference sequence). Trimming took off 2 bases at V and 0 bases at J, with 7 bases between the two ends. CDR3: CASSLRQSNYGYTF. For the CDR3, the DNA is TGTGCCAGCAGTTTAAGGCAGTCTAACTATGGCTACACCTTC.

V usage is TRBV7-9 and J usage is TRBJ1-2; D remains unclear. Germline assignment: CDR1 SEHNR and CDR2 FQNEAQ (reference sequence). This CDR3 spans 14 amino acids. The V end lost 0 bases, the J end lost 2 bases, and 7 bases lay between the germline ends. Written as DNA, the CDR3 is TGTGCCAGCAGCTTAGCCCAGGAAAACTATGGCTACACCTTC. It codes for CASSLAQENYGYTF.

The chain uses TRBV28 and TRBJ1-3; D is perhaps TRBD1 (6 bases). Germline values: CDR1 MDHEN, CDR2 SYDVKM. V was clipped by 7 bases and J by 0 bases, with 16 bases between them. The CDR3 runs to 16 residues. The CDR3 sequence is CASNPPGQSSGNTIYF. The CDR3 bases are TGTGCCAGCAATCCACCGGGACAAAGCTCTGGAAACACCATATATTTT.

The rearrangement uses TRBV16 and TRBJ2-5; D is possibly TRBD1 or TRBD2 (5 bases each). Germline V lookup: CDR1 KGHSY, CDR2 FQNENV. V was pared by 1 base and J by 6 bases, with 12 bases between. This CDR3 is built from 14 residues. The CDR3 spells CASSQWPGSQTQYF. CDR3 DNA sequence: TGTGCCAGCAGCCAATGGCCAGGGAGCCAGACCCAGTACTTC.

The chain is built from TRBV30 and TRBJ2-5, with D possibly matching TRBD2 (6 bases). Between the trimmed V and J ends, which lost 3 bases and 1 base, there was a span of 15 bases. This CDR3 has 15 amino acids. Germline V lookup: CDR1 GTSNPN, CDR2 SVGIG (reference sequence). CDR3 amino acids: CAWSHGTSSQETQYF. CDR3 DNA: TGTGCCTGGAGCCATGGAACTAGCAGCCAAGAGACCCAGTACTTC.

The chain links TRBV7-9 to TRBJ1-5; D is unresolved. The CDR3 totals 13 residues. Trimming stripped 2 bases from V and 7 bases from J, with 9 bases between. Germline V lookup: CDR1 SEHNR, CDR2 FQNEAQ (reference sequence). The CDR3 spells CASSLTGSQPQHF. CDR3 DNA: TGTGCCAGCAGCTTAACCGGATCGCAGCCCCAGCATTTT. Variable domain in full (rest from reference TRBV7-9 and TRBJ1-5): DTGVSQNPRHKITKRGQNVTFRCDPISEHNRLYWYRQTLGQGPEFLTYFQNEAQLEKSRLLSDRFSAERPKGSFSTLEIQRTEQGDSAMYLCASSLTGSQPQHFGDGTRLSIL.

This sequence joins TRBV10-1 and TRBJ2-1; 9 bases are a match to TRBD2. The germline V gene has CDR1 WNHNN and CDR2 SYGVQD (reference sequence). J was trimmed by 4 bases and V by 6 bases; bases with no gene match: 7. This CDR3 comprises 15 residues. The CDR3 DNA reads TGCGCCAGCAGCGATAGCGGGAGAAGTTACAATGAGCAGTTCTTC. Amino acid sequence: CASSDSGRSYNEQFF.

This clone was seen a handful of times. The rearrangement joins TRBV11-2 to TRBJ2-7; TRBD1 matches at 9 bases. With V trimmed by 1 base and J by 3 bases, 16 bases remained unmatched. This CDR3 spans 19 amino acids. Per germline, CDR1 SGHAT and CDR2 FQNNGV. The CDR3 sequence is CASSLVAGTGTLGGYEQYF. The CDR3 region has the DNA TGTGCCAGCAGCTTAGTGGCCGGGACAGGGACCCTGGGGGGCTACGAGCAGTACTTC.

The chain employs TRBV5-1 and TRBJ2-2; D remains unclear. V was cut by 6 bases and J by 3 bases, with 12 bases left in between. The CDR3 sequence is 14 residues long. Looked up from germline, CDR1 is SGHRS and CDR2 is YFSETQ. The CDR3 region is CASNQDPHTGELFF. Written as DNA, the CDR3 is TGCGCCAGCAACCAGGACCCACACACCGGGGAGCTGTTTTTT.

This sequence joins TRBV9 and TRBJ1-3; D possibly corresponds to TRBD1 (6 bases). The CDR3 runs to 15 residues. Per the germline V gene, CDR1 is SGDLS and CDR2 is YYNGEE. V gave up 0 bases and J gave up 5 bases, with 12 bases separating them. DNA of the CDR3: TGTGCCAGCAGCGTAGATGGGGGCGGGAGAAACACCATATATTTT. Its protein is CASSVDGGGRNTIYF.

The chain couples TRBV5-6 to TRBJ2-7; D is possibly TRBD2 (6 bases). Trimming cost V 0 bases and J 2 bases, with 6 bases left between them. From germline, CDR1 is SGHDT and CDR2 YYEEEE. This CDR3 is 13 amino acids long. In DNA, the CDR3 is TGTGCCAGCAGCTTGGGGACTACCTACGAGCAGTACTTC. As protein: CASSLGTTYEQYF.

CDR3 in amino acids: CASSLQGGVSGNTIYF. The CDR3 bases are TGCGCCAGCAGCCTACAAGGGGGGGTTTCTGGAAACACCATATATTTT. The chain couples TRBV5-1 to TRBJ1-3, with D tentatively TRBD1 (6 bases). The length of the CDR3 is 16 residues. Germline assignment: CDR1 SGHRS and CDR2 YFSETQ. Trimming took off 4 bases at V and 1 base at J, with 15 bases between the two ends.